Ten or more counts support the clone carrying this T cell receptor beta chain. Its antigen is not identified. A read error may produce the germline difference seen at one junction end. Germline lookup yields CDR1 SGHTA and CDR2 FQGTGA. The CDR3 covers 16 residues. Around 10 ml fresh peripheral blood yielded the PBMCs. Regions amplified from RNA transcripts were the TCR beta CDR3 regions. When the TCR CDR3 underwent first-round RT-PCR, the HTBI primer set was used. Each CDR3 protein is one row after TCRdb ran MiXCR on the multiplex PCR reads. The table shows 300,000 to 450,000 distinct CDR3 sequences, with approximately 15% occurring only once. This sample is drawn from a study of T cells in Graves' hyperthyroidism and ophthalmopathy. Study-wide findings and caveats: Blood also carried most thyroid clonotypes expanded above 0.001.

Sequencing input: blood. The sequence derives from a woman aged 55-70 years with Graves' hyperthyroidism. V gene TRBV7-3 combines with J gene TRBJ2-3, with 10 positions matching TRBD2. The CDR3 DNA follows: TGTGCCAGCAGCATAACCGGGACTAGCGGCACAGATACGCAGTATTTT. Its protein product is CASSITGTSGTDTQYF.